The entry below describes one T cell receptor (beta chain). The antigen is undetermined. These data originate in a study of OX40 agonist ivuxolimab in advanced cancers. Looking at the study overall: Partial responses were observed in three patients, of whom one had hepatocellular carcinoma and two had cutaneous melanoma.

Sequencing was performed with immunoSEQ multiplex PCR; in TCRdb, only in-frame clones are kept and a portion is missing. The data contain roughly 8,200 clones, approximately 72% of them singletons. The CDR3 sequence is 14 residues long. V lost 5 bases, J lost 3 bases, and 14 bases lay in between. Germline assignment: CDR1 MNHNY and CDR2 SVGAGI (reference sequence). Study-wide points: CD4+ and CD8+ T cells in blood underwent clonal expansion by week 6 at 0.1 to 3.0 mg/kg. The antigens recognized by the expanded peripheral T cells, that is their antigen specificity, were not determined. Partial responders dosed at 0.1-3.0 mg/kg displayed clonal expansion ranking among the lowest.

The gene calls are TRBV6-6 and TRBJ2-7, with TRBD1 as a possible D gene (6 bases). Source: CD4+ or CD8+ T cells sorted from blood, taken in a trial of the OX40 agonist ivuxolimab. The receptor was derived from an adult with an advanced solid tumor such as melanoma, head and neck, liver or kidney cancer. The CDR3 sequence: CASSEPGAVYEQYF. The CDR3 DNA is TGTGCCAGCAGTGAGCCAGGGGCGGTCTACGAGCAGTACTTC.